This T cell receptor beta chain was observed in a study of T cell responses to AZD1222 COVID-19 vaccine. Profiled with immunoSEQ multiplex PCR; TCRdb holds only in-frame clones, not every one. The sample has 66,000 or so clones; around 79% are singletons. Germline V lookup: CDR1 MNHEY, CDR2 SMNVEV (reference sequence). Trimming stripped 3 bases from V and 4 bases from J, with 6 bases between. The CDR3 is 13 residues long. Sequencing used peripheral blood, obtained on day 0 of MenACWY control vaccination. The gene calls are TRBV27 and TRBJ2-2; D gene ambiguous. The sequence was collected from an adult in good health. The CDR3 sequence: CASSFSPTGELFF. The DNA for the CDR3 is TGTGCCAGCAGTTTCAGTCCCACCGGGGAGCTGTTTTTT.